The 20 T cell receptor beta chains reported below all come from one sample, sequenced in a study of shared clonotypes between healthy human individuals (dated by TCRdb to the early 2020s). Library creation used the immunoSEQ multiplex PCR assay. This immuneACCESS table, as held by TCRdb, lists in-frame sequences with V and J called but not all clones. Of the missing ones, under half trace to an unresolved V gene in checked studies; the others have no known cause. For this sample the table gives 2.3 million or so clones, of which roughly 93% were detected only once. The ten largest clonotypes hold 0.39% of the sample. The source material was naive CD4+ T cells from PBMCs. The cell subset or site label of this sample denotes: CD45RA+ positively selected. These receptor sequences come from a man between 18 and 35 years old in good health. Some clones in this sample may be carry-over from other donors' samples.

This sequence joins TRBV6-6 and TRBJ1-2, with 9 nucleotides matching TRBD1. V shed 6 bases and J 4 bases; nucleotides not matched to a gene: 6. The germline gives CDR1 MNHNY, CDR2 SVGAGI (reference sequence). The CDR3 extends over 14 amino acids. The CDR3 nucleotides read TGTGCCAGCAGGCCCGGGACAGGGATCTATGGCTACACCTTC. Amino acids: CASRPGTGIYGYTF.

This clone was recorded once. This sample includes further DNA sequences coding for the same CDR3. This rearrangement joins TRBV29-1 to TRBJ1-1; D unclear. This CDR3 has 11 amino acids. V lost 5 bases to trimming and J lost 7 bases, with 11 bases between them. Germline V gives CDR1 SQVTM, CDR2 ANQGSEA. The CDR3 DNA follows: TGCAGCGTTAACCCGGGAAGTGAAGCTTTCTTT. Amino acids: CSVNPGSEAFF.

This chain connects TRBV5-4 to TRBJ2-1, with 9 bases identical to TRBD2. This CDR3 region has 15 residues. The V segment lost 2 bases and the J segment 3 bases; nucleotides outside the gene matches: 3. The germline gives CDR1 SGHNT, CDR2 YYREEE (reference sequence). This CDR3 reads CASSFGLALYNEQFF. The CDR3 DNA follows: TGTGCCAGCAGCTTCGGACTAGCGCTCTACAATGAGCAGTTCTTC. The variable domain in full, with the rest retrieved from reference TRBV5-4 and TRBJ2-1, is ETGVTQSPTHLIKTRGQQVTLRCSSQSGHNTVSWYQQALGQGPQFIFQYYREEENGRGNFPPRFSGLQFPNYSSELNVNALELDDSALYLCASSFGLALYNEQFFGPGTRLTVL.

The chain has TRBV7-9 and TRBJ1-2, with D possibly matching TRBD1 (6 bases). V lost 2 bases to trimming and J lost 5 bases, with 15 bases between them. From germline, CDR1 is SEHNR and CDR2 FQNEAQ (reference sequence). The CDR3 has 15 amino acids. CDR3 nucleotides: TGTGCCAGCAGCTTACTGAGGGGAGGGGGGTATGGCTACACCTTC. Its translation is CASSLLRGGGYGYTF.

Regarding this clone: The identical CDR3 is also encoded by other nucleotide sequences in the sample. This chain links TRBV28 with TRBJ2-1; no firm D call. From germline, CDR1 is MDHEN and CDR2 SYDVKM. This CDR3 spans 15 amino acids. Trimming took 0 bases from V and 5 from J, leaving 11 bases between them. As DNA, the CDR3 is TGTGCCAGCAGTTTATGGGGCGGTTCACACAATGAGCAGTTCTTC. This codes for CASSLWGGSHNEQFF.

This clone was seen just once. The rearrangement uses TRBV27 and TRBJ2-7; D assignment may be TRBD1 or TRBD2 (5 bases each). Germline V gives CDR1 MNHEY, CDR2 SMNVEV (reference sequence). V lost 2 bases and J lost 3, with 14 bases in between. The CDR3 spans 15 residues. In DNA, the CDR3 is TGTGCCAGCAGTTTAGTTAGCCGGGACCTCTACGAGCAGTACTTC. Protein sequence: CASSLVSRDLYEQYF.

The chain combines TRBV6-5 with TRBJ1-1; the match to TRBD1 covers 7 bases. The J segment lost 2 bases and the V segment lost 5 bases, leaving 2 bases of the junction unmatched. Looked up from germline, CDR1 is MNHEY and CDR2 is SVGAGI. The CDR3 is 13 amino acids. This CDR3 is CASSQGGNTEAFF. The CDR3 DNA reads as TGTGCCAGCAGTCAGGGGGGTAACACTGAAGCTTTCTTT.

This clone was seen a single time. Different DNA sequences within this sample yield the same CDR3. The V and J genes are TRBV9 and TRBJ1-1; maybe TRBD1 (5 bases). Looked up from germline, CDR1 is SGDLS and CDR2 is YYNGEE. This CDR3 is 14 amino acids long. Between the trimmed V and J ends, which lost 0 bases and 0 bases, there was a span of 6 bases. The CDR3 coding sequence is TGTGCCAGCAGCGTAGTGGGACTGAACACTGAAGCTTTCTTT. It is translated as CASSVVGLNTEAFF.

The chain joins TRBV5-4 to TRBJ1-2; 10 bases line up with TRBD1. The germline V gene encodes CDR1 SGHNT and CDR2 YYREEE (reference sequence). V lost 3 bases to trimming and J lost 7 bases; unmatched junction nucleotides: 3. The CDR3 is 13 residues long. CDR3 region: CASSSGTGVGYTF. In DNA, the CDR3 is TGTGCCAGCAGCTCCGGGACAGGGGTTGGCTACACCTTC. Based on the CDR3 plus reference TRBV5-4 and TRBJ1-2, the full variable domain is ETGVTQSPTHLIKTRGQQVTLRCSSQSGHNTVSWYQQALGQGPQFIFQYYREEENGRGNFPPRFSGLQFPNYSSELNVNALELDDSALYLCASSSGTGVGYTFGSGTRLTVV.

The V call is TRBV4-2, the J call TRBJ2-1; TRBD2 agrees at 7 bases. V shed 6 bases and J 5 bases; nucleotides not matched to a gene: 10. The CDR3 extends over 15 amino acids. The germline V gene encodes CDR1 LGHNA and CDR2 YNFKEQ. CDR3 amino acids: CASRPSGGDHNEQFF. DNA for the CDR3: TGTGCCAGCAGACCTAGCGGAGGGGACCACAATGAGCAGTTCTTC.

This clone came up a few times. The identical CDR3 is also encoded by other nucleotide sequences in the sample. This chain joins TRBV9 and TRBJ2-3; TRBD2 aligns across 9 bases. CDR1 SGDLS and CDR2 YYNGEE come from the germline V gene. V lost 2 bases to trimming and J lost 1 base; unmatched junction nucleotides: 2. The CDR3 has 15 residues. The CDR3 region is CASSVASGGTDTQYF. The CDR3 nucleotides read TGTGCCAGCAGCGTCGCTAGCGGGGGCACAGATACGCAGTATTTT.

The gene calls are TRBV7-8 and TRBJ2-5, with D perhaps being TRBD1 or TRBD2 (5 bases each). The CDR3 is made up of 14 amino acids. CDR1 is SGHVS and CDR2 is FQNEAQ in the germline V gene. V was cut by 4 bases and J by 1 base, with 10 bases left in between. The CDR3 coding sequence is TGTGCCAGCAGCTACCGTGGGGGCCAAGAGACCCAGTACTTC. This encodes CASSYRGGQETQYF.

This sequence joins TRBV4-1 and TRBJ2-5; 8 nucleotides line up with TRBD2. The germline gives CDR1 MGHRA, CDR2 YSYEKL. The ends lost 4 bases at V and 1 base at J; junction bases unmatched: 8. The CDR3 has 16 residues. In DNA form, the CDR3 reads TGCGCCAGCAGCCGACGGCACGGACTAGCCCAAGAGACCCAGTACTTC. Its translation is CASSRRHGLAQETQYF.

The CDR3 bases are TGTGCCATCAATGGACAGCCCAATCAGCCCCAGCATTTT. Translating it yields CAINGQPNQPQHF. This sequence joins TRBV10-3 and TRBJ1-5, with D maybe TRBD1 (6 bases). V lost 7 bases and J 3 bases, leaving 10 bases between the germline ends. This CDR3 has 13 residues. Germline V lookup: CDR1 ENHRY, CDR2 SYGVKD.

The rearrangement uses TRBV9 and TRBJ2-3; D could derive from TRBD1 or TRBD2 (5 bases each). Looked up from germline, CDR1 is SGDLS and CDR2 is YYNGEE. The CDR3 is 18 amino acids. V was cut by 4 bases and J by 1 base, with 22 bases left in between. The CDR3 here is CASSFRPGPRWGTDTQYF. In DNA form, the CDR3 reads TGTGCCAGCAGCTTCCGCCCGGGACCCCGATGGGGCACAGATACGCAGTATTTT.

The rearrangement uses TRBV5-8 and TRBJ2-3; D gene ambiguous. V lost 0 bases and J 4 bases, leaving 15 bases between the germline ends. CDR1 and CDR2 (germline): SGHTS, YDEGEE. The CDR3 runs to 16 residues. CDR3 bases: TGTGCCAGCAGCTTGGTTGTGCCGGCAGTCGCAGATACGCAGTATTTT. Its protein is CASSLVVPAVADTQYF.

This chain joins TRBV9 and TRBJ2-5; TRBD2 matches 9 bases. J was trimmed by 4 bases and V by 3 bases; bases with no gene match: 13. The length of the CDR3 is 17 residues. Germline V gene data show CDR1 as SGDLS and CDR2 as YYNGEE. Here the CDR3 reads CASSAQSTSGGGETQYF. In nucleotides, the CDR3 is TGTGCCAGCAGCGCTCAATCGACTAGCGGAGGAGGAGAGACCCAGTACTTC.

V is TRBV5-6 and J is TRBJ2-1; D is possibly TRBD2 (5 bases). The V end was cut by 4 bases, the J end by 8 bases, with 16 bases between. The CDR3 contains 14 residues. Germline V gene lookup returns CDR1 SGHDT and CDR2 YYEEEE. CDR3 region: CASSPGLSVHEQFF. The CDR3 coding sequence is TGTGCCAGCAGCCCAGGACTTAGTGTCCATGAGCAGTTCTTC. Together with reference TRBV5-6 and TRBJ2-1, the CDR3 gives the full variable domain: DAGVTQSPTHLIKTRGQQVTLRCSPKSGHDTVSWYQQALGQGPQFIFQYYEEEERQRGNFPDRFSGHQFPNYSSELNVNALLLGDSALYLCASSPGLSVHEQFFGPGTRLTVL.

The chain joins TRBV7-2 to TRBJ2-7, with D possibly TRBD1 on 5 matching bases. Germline values: CDR1 SGHTA, CDR2 FQGNSA. The germline V and J ends were trimmed by 5 bases and 4 bases, with 18 bases remaining between them. The CDR3 consists of 15 residues. CDR3 residues: CASSTHHTPGYEQYF. The CDR3 region has the DNA TGTGCCAGCAGCACACATCATACTCCAGGGTACGAGCAGTACTTC.

The gene calls are TRBV6-5 and TRBJ1-2; 10 bases are shared with TRBD1. Germline assignment: CDR1 MNHEY and CDR2 SVGAGI. The CDR3 is 15 amino acids. After removal of 6 bases from V and 3 bases from J, the junction contained 7 bases not matched to a gene. The CDR3 is CASRYRDRGDYGYTF. DNA of the CDR3: TGTGCCAGCAGATACCGGGACAGGGGCGACTATGGCTACACCTTC.